What follows are 2 T cell receptor beta chains derived from one specimen sequenced in a study of PD-1 blockade in mismatch repair-deficient tumors (dated by TCRdb to about 2017). Libraries were made using the immunoSEQ multiplex PCR assay. The table was pulled from immuneACCESS by TCRdb, which kept in-frame rearrangements only. Such tables lose some clones; where checked, under half of the loss comes from unresolved V genes, and the rest has no known cause. The sample has tens of thousands of clones on record, roughly 84% of them singletons. The ten biggest clones cover around 0.99% of the sample. Here the sequenced sample was PBMCs, taken 38 to 40 weeks after starting pembrolizumab. The receptors originated from an adult with mismatch repair-deficient cancer.

The rearrangement links TRBV9 to TRBJ2-3; TRBD2 matches at 8 bases. The CDR3 runs to 13 residues. Germline CDR1 SGDLS, CDR2 YYNGEE. The V segment lost 3 bases and the J segment 5 bases; nucleotides outside the gene matches: 2. CDR3 protein: CASSDSGEDTQYF. As DNA, the CDR3 is TGTGCCAGCAGCGATAGCGGGGAAGATACGCAGTATTTT.

This rearrangement joins TRBV6-1 to TRBJ2-7, with 9 nucleotides matching TRBD1. Losses at the gene ends were 6 bases for V and 3 bases for J; bases not matched to a gene: 3. CDR1 is MNHNS and CDR2 is SASEGT in the germline V gene. This CDR3 is built from 13 residues. CDR3 sequence: CASSRDRVYEQYF. In DNA form, the CDR3 reads TGTGCCAGCAGCAGGGACAGGGTCTACGAGCAGTACTTC.